This TCR beta chain was sequenced in a study of cytomegalovirus exposure and HLA in healthy donors. Primers included in the PCR were 60 Vbeta and 13 Jbeta primers. Using immunoSEQ multiplex PCR, the repertoire was profiled, and TCRdb retains in-frame clones only, with some absent. The table shows roughly 99,000 clones, with roughly 76% occurring only once. The clonotype comes from a man between 18 and 29 years old in good health and CMV-seronegative. The sequenced sample consisted of PBMCs.

The chain's CDR3 is CASRLQGADGYTF. For the CDR3, the DNA is TGTGCCAGCAGGTTACAGGGGGCGGATGGCTACACCTTC. The genes are TRBV28 and TRBJ1-2, with 9 bases fitting TRBD1. In germline, CDR1 is MDHEN, CDR2 SYDVKM. The CDR3 has 13 amino acids. J was trimmed by 6 bases and V by 6 bases; bases with no gene match: 5.